These 5 T cell receptor beta chains originate from one sample sequenced in a study of identical twins. MiXCR, run by TCRdb on the 5' RACE reads, gives a single entry per CDR3 protein. The table has hundreds of thousands of distinct CDR3 sequences, roughly an eighth seen once; the top ten hold roughly 7%. These records were also assigned to another study, of yellow fever vaccine responses in identical twins.

Sequenced input: CD8+ T cells sorted from blood. These receptors all stem from a woman in her late teens or twenties in good health.

This clonotype was seen ten or more times. This rearrangement joins TRBV27 to TRBJ2-1; D unclear. The CDR3 is 13 residues long. Trimming pared 3 bases from V and 6 bases from J, leaving 9 bases between. Germline-derived CDR1 and CDR2 are MNHEY and SMNVEV (reference sequence). The CDR3 spells CASSFGASNEQFF. For the CDR3, the DNA is TGTGCCAGCAGTTTCGGCGCCTCCAATGAGCAGTTCTTC.

V gene TRBV7-9 combines with J gene TRBJ2-2; no reliable D call. This CDR3 has 15 amino acids. Trimming pared 1 base from V and 3 bases from J, leaving 9 bases between. Per the germline V gene, CDR1 is SEHNR and CDR2 is FQNEAQ (reference sequence). This chain's CDR3 is CASSLEVGHTGELFF. For the CDR3, the DNA is TGTGCCAGCAGCTTAGAAGTAGGGCACACCGGGGAGCTGTTTTTT.

This clonotype was picked up a small number of times. V gene TRBV7-6 combines with J gene TRBJ1-2; D ambiguous. The CDR3 is 14 amino acids. V was shortened by 5 bases and J by 4 bases, with 14 bases between the two germline ends. Germline loops: CDR1 SGHVS, CDR2 FNYEAQ. CDR3 protein: CASSLGRRPYGYTF. CDR3 DNA sequence: TGTGCCAGCAGCCTTGGAAGGAGACCCTATGGCTACACCTTC.

V gene TRBV20-1 combines with J gene TRBJ2-3, with no clear D. CDR1 and CDR2 (germline): DFQATT, SNEGSKA (reference sequence). V lost 3 bases, J lost 2 bases, and 12 bases lay in between. The CDR3 totals 14 residues. CDR3 bases: TGCAGTGCTAGTGGAGCCCTCGTCACAGATACGCAGTATTTT. Translated: CSASGALVTDTQYF.

This clonotype appeared a few times. J is TRBJ2-7 and V is TRBV3-1, with 7 bases matching TRBD2. Germline lookup yields CDR1 LGHDT and CDR2 YNNKEL (reference sequence). V shed 1 base, J shed 6 bases, and the junction held 6 bases outside the gene matches. This CDR3 is built from 14 residues. CDR3 DNA: TGTGCCAGCAGCCAAGCTCCGACTAGCCCCGAGCAGTACGTC. It specifies CASSQAPTSPEQYV.